These 20 T cell receptor beta chains came from one sample sequenced in a study of glioma-infiltrating T cells after dendritic cell vaccination. Assay: immunoSEQ multiplex PCR; the TCRdb copy retains only in-frame clones and omits some. The data show over 80,000 clones, about 90% seen once. The sample in question was blood, obtained before dendritic cell vaccination. The origin of the receptors is a human donor with glioblastoma.

This chain joins TRBV27 and TRBJ1-4; 10 nucleotides match TRBD1. The CDR3 is 17 amino acids. Germline V gene data show CDR1 as MNHEY and CDR2 as SMNVEV (reference sequence). J lost 0 bases, V lost 5 bases, and 6 bases had no gene match. In DNA, the CDR3 is TGTGCCAGCAGTAAGGGACAGGGGTTTCCAACTAATGAAAAACTGTTTTTT. Translated, it gives CASSKGQGFPTNEKLFF.

As regards this clone: The DNA is omitted, as the CDR3 cannot be located on it reliably, and the CDR3 follows TCRdb's listing. The chain combines TRBV7-9 with TRBJ2-3; TRBD2 was called by the table and not checked on the DNA. The CDR3 comprises 18 residues, both ends counted. Per germline, CDR1 SEHNR and CDR2 FQNEAQ (reference sequence). CDR3 sequence reads: CASSPTFGAGANTDTQYF.

The chain combines TRBV5-1 with TRBJ1-1; D unclear. Trimming took 0 bases from V and 2 from J, leaving 11 bases between them. Per germline, CDR1 SGHRS and CDR2 YFSETQ. CDR3 length: 15 amino acids. Written as DNA, the CDR3 is TGCGCCAGCAGCTTGGAAAGTCAGTTAAACACTGAAGCTTTCTTT. Encoded protein: CASSLESQLNTEAFF.

J is TRBJ1-1 and V is TRBV29-1; D unclear. There are 13 residues in the CDR3. Looked up from germline, CDR1 is SQVTM and CDR2 is ANQGSEA. V lost 7 bases, J lost 4 bases, and 16 bases lay in between. CDR3 coding DNA: TGCAGCGGAGGCCGAAATTTCGGCACTGAAGCTTTCTTT. Translation: CSGGRNFGTEAFF.

CDR3 region: CASSPPLDSGSPKTQYF. The CDR3 coding sequence is TGTGCCAGCAGCCCCCCCCTGGATAGCGGGAGTCCCAAGACCCAGTACTTC. V and J are TRBV11-3 and TRBJ2-5; the match to TRBD2 covers 9 bases. The trim removed 5 bases at V and 6 bases at J, leaving 16 bases unmatched. CDR3 length equals 17 residues. The germline CDR1 and CDR2 sequences are SGHNT and YENEEA. Full variable domain (remainder filled in from reference TRBV11-3 and TRBJ2-5): EAGVVQSPRYKIIEKKQPVAFWCNPISGHNTLYWYLQNLGQGPELLIRYENEEAVDDSQLPKDRFSAERLKGVDSTLKIQPAELGDSAVYLCASSPPLDSGSPKTQYFGPGTRLLVL.

This chain connects TRBV5-6 to TRBJ2-1, with 13 bases that match TRBD2. V lost 4 bases to trimming and J lost 0 bases; unmatched junction nucleotides: 7. Looked up from germline, CDR1 is SGHDT and CDR2 is YYEEEE. CDR3 length: 18 residues. CDR3 DNA sequence: TGTGCCAGCAGCCACGGGACTAGCGGGGCCGCCTCCTACAATGAGCAGTTCTTC. This codes for CASSHGTSGAASYNEQFF.

This chain links TRBV4-2 with TRBJ2-3; D might be TRBD2 (5 bases). This CDR3 contains 14 residues. Looked up from germline, CDR1 is LGHNA and CDR2 is YNFKEQ. The V end lost 2 bases, the J end lost 1 base, and 7 bases lay between the germline ends. The CDR3 sequence: CASSQNGGTDTQYF. The CDR3 DNA reads as TGTGCCAGCAGCCAAAACGGGGGCACAGATACGCAGTATTTT.

This clone has only a few counts. The V and J genes are TRBV19 and TRBJ2-2, with 13 nucleotides matching TRBD2. The ends lost 4 bases at V and 6 bases at J; junction bases unmatched: 5. The CDR3 length is 16 residues. The germline V gene encodes CDR1 LNHDA and CDR2 SQIVND (reference sequence). The CDR3 loop reads CASSRGLAGEPGELFF. CDR3 nucleotides: TGTGCCAGTAGTAGAGGACTAGCGGGAGAACCCGGGGAGCTGTTTTTT.

This clone has a handful of counts. The gene calls are TRBV7-6 and TRBJ2-1; D remains ambiguous. Trimming cost V 5 bases and J 5 bases, with 13 bases left between them. The CDR3 extends over 14 amino acids. Germline CDR1 is SGHVS and CDR2 is FNYEAQ. CDR3 DNA sequence: TGTGCCAGCAGCCCTCAGTGGGCAAACAATGAGCAGTTCTTC. Amino acids: CASSPQWANNEQFF.

The chain uses TRBV2 and TRBJ2-1; D is perhaps TRBD2 (5 bases). The V gene's germline CDR1 is SNHLY and CDR2 FYNNEI. The CDR3 is 14 amino acids. V dropped 6 bases and J dropped 7 bases, with 16 bases sitting between them. For the CDR3, the DNA is TGTGCCAGCAGACGACCCTTCGGGGTGAATGAGCAGTTCTTC. It yields the protein CASRRPFGVNEQFF.

The chain employs TRBV7-2 and TRBJ2-1; 7 nucleotides agree with TRBD1. Germline CDR1 reads SGHTA; CDR2 reads FQGNSA. The CDR3 contains 13 residues. The V segment lost 5 bases and the J segment 6 bases; nucleotides outside the gene matches: 4. CDR3 coding DNA: TGTGCCAGCAGCCTAGACAGGGTCAATGAGCAGTTCTTC. It yields the protein CASSLDRVNEQFF.

The CDR3 bases are TGTGCCAGCAGTTACTCGTCGGGAGATACGCAGTATTTT. This codes for CASSYSSGDTQYF. The chain has TRBV6-6 and TRBJ2-3, with no clear D. Trimming took off 0 bases at V and 5 bases at J, with 6 bases between the two ends. Germline V lookup: CDR1 MNHNY, CDR2 SVGAGI (reference sequence). This CDR3 spans 13 amino acids.

This clone was seen just once. The DNA for the CDR3 is TGTGCCAGCAGCTTCTTCGGGGCTGAAGCTTTCTTT. Amino acids: CASSFFGAEAFF. The chain recombines TRBV7-8 with TRBJ1-1; D not certain. Germline CDR1 is SGHVS and CDR2 is FQNEAQ. Trimming left V 3 bases short and J 6 bases short, with 8 bases between. The CDR3 spans 12 residues. Full variable domain (missing parts from reference TRBV7-8 and TRBJ1-1): GAGVSQSPRYKVAKRGQDVALRCDPISGHVSLFWYQQALGQGPEFLTYFQNEAQLDKSGLPSDRFFAERPEGSVSTLKIQRTQQEDSAVYLCASSFFGAEAFFGQGTRLTVV.

The chain links TRBV30 to TRBJ1-2; 7 bases align to TRBD1. Germline CDR1 is GTSNPN and CDR2 is SVGIG (reference sequence). Germline trimming cut 2 bases from V and 2 bases from J; bases unmatched to any gene: 2. This CDR3 is built from 13 residues. The CDR3 sequence is CAWSPGQNYGYTF. The CDR3 coding sequence is TGTGCCTGGAGTCCGGGACAGAACTATGGCTACACCTTC.

The chain's CDR3 is CASSKDRVNTEAFF. The CDR3 region has the DNA TGTGCCAGCAGCAAGGACAGGGTGAACACTGAAGCTTTCTTT. This chain uses TRBV9 with TRBJ1-1; 8 bases are a match to TRBD1. Germline V lookup: CDR1 SGDLS, CDR2 YYNGEE. The V segment lost 4 bases and the J segment 0 bases; nucleotides outside the gene matches: 2. This CDR3 contains 14 residues.

The CDR3 region has the DNA TGTGCCAGTAGTATGGGAGGGAGGCCCTACAATGAGCAGTTCTTC. The encoded protein is CASSMGGRPYNEQFF. The chain recombines TRBV19 with TRBJ2-1; TRBD2 aligns across 7 bases. The germline CDR1 and CDR2 sequences are LNHDA and SQIVND (reference sequence). CDR3 length: 15 residues. The ends lost 3 bases at V and 2 bases at J; junction bases unmatched: 4.

The chain carries TRBV7-3 and TRBJ2-5, with TRBD2 matching 7 bases. In germline, CDR1 is SGHTA, CDR2 FQGTGA. Unmatched junction bases numbered 8, after V lost 5 bases and J lost 2 bases. The CDR3 length is 15 residues. The CDR3 DNA reads TGTGCCAGCAGCCCTTACGGGGGGACTCAAGAGACCCAGTACTTC. This codes for CASSPYGGTQETQYF.

The chain couples TRBV30 to TRBJ1-2; possible D gene TRBD1, 6 bases. V was clipped by 3 bases and J by 3 bases, with 11 bases between them. The CDR3 loop spans 13 amino acids. Germline-derived CDR1 and CDR2 are GTSNPN and SVGIG (reference sequence). The CDR3 here is CAWRAGADYGYTF. As DNA, the CDR3 is TGTGCCTGGAGGGCAGGGGCGGACTATGGCTACACCTTC.

V and J are TRBV9 and TRBJ2-5, with D possibly matching TRBD2 (6 bases). The CDR3 is made up of 14 amino acids. CDR1 and CDR2 from the germline V gene are SGDLS and YYNGEE. V dropped 1 base and J dropped 3 bases, with 10 bases sitting between them. The CDR3 region has the DNA TGTGCCAGCAGCGTACAGACGGGGGAAGAGACCCAGTACTTC. This sequence encodes CASSVQTGEETQYF.

The rearrangement joins TRBV7-2 to TRBJ1-5; TRBD1 agrees at 7 bases. In germline, CDR1 is SGHTA, CDR2 FQGNSA. J gave up 9 bases and V 5 bases, and 7 bases lay outside the gene matches. The CDR3 is made up of 13 amino acids. CDR3 residues: CASSLGGPTPQHF. CDR3 nucleotide sequence: TGTGCCAGCAGCCTAGGGGGCCCGACGCCCCAGCATTTT.